This T cell receptor beta chain appears in the sequencing data of a study of blood T cell repertoires in COVID-19. Germline V gene lookup returns CDR1 LGHDT and CDR2 YNNKEL (reference sequence). With 4 bases removed from V and 1 base from J, the gap between germline ends came to 7 bases. This CDR3 comprises 13 residues. Clones were sequenced by immunoSEQ multiplex PCR, and TCRdb holds only the in-frame ones, with some missing. The sample lists roughly 60,000 clones, around 90% occurring once. V is TRBV3-1 (or the pseudogene TRBV3-2) and J is TRBJ2-5, with D hard to call. This receptor was obtained from a human donor in a cohort sampled during active COVID-19. The sample consisted of peripheral blood. The CDR3 loop is CASSPPGQETQYF. The CDR3 DNA reads TGTGCCAGCAGCCCGCCGGGCCAAGAGACCCAGTACTTC.